Presented here are 17 T cell receptor beta chains from one specimen sequenced in a study of CD8 T cells in ankylosing spondylitis listed by TCRdb under 2017. Receptors were amplified or captured by 5' RACE. The instrument was an Illumina HiSeq 2500. Through fastp at Q25 and MiXCR, TCRdb rebuilt clones from the public reads, retaining in-frame beta chains. When rows share a CDR3 protein, they turn into one entry using the most common DNA and genes. The table for this sample lists some 450,000 distinct CDR3 sequences; 17% of them were counted only once. Of the sample, just over 1% is held by the ten largest clones. General findings and caveats noted by the study authors: A TCR beta motif of about 8 highly homologous amino acid variants appeared characteristic of blood from ankylosing spondylitis patients.

These receptors have no identified antigens. Sequenced material: blood, either unsorted or a sorted T cell fraction (not recorded which). All receptors derive from a male donor with ankylosing spondylitis.

This clonotype was observed a handful of times. This chain uses TRBV6-4 with TRBJ1-2; TRBD1 matches 7 bases. Per germline, CDR1 MRHNA and CDR2 SNTAGT. This CDR3 region has 14 residues. J lost 8 bases, V lost 4 bases, and 10 bases had no gene match. For the CDR3, the DNA is TGTGCCAGCAGTGGACACAGGGGCCGGCGGGGCTACACCTTC. Translated, it gives CASSGHRGRRGYTF.

The V gene is TRBV12-3 or TRBV12-4, the J gene TRBJ2-5; 12 bases are a match to TRBD2. Trimming at V came to 2 bases and at J to 5 bases, leaving 3 bases not matched to a gene. The CDR3 extends over 15 amino acids. This CDR3 is CASSLLLAGGETQYF. As DNA, the CDR3 is TGTGCCAGCAGTTTATTACTAGCGGGAGGTGAGACCCAGTACTTC.

This clonotype was counted between two and nine times. This chain uses TRBV7-6 with TRBJ2-3, with TRBD2 matching over 10 bases. V was clipped by 5 bases and J by 0 bases; unmatched bases: 5. The germline gives CDR1 SGHVS, CDR2 FNYEAQ. The CDR3 consists of 16 residues. CDR3 residues: CASSRSGGTSTDTQYF. In DNA form, the CDR3 reads TGTGCCAGCAGCCGTAGCGGGGGGACTAGCACAGATACGCAGTATTTT.

This clonotype was counted ten times or more. The rearrangement uses TRBV18 and TRBJ2-7; D uncertain. The germline gives CDR1 KGHSH, CDR2 LQKENI. This CDR3 is 15 amino acids long. The V gene lost 2 bases and the J gene lost 0 bases, with 11 bases spanning the gap. The CDR3 sequence is CASSPSRQLSYEQYF. The CDR3 coding sequence is TGTGCCAGCTCACCAAGCAGGCAGCTCTCCTACGAGCAGTACTTC.

This clonotype was seen ten or more times. The chain has TRBV7-2 and TRBJ2-5; no clear D gene. Germline values: CDR1 SGHTA, CDR2 FQGNSA. Trimming stripped 5 bases from V and 0 bases from J, with 7 bases between. The CDR3 has 13 amino acids. The CDR3 bases are TGTGCCAGCAGCCTGGGTTACCAAGAGACCCAGTACTTC. Residues: CASSLGYQETQYF.

The rearrangement uses TRBV28 and TRBJ1-5, with D tentatively TRBD1 (5 bases). The CDR3 contains 15 residues. Trimming pared 5 bases from V and 3 bases from J, leaving 14 bases between. CDR1 and CDR2 (germline): MDHEN, SYDVKM. Here the CDR3 reads CASSRLGVDNQPQHF. For the CDR3, the DNA is TGTGCCAGCAGTCGATTGGGGGTCGACAATCAGCCCCAGCATTTT.

The CDR3 nucleotides read TGTGCCACCAGCAGAGATTGGGGGGTCGATAATTCACCCCTCCACTTT. Translated, it gives CATSRDWGVDNSPLHF. The chain employs TRBV15 and TRBJ1-6, with TRBD1 as a possible D gene (5 bases). Germline values: CDR1 LNHNV, CDR2 YYDKDF (reference sequence). The CDR3 extends over 16 amino acids. Trimming took 0 bases from V and 5 from J, leaving 11 bases between them.

A few counts support this clonotype. This sequence joins TRBV7-9 and TRBJ2-5; 8 nucleotides align to TRBD2. The CDR3 consists of 15 residues. CDR1 SEHNR and CDR2 FQNEAQ come from the germline V gene (reference sequence). With V trimmed by 4 bases and J by 1 base, 5 bases remained unmatched. This CDR3 reads CASSSPGTSQETQYF. For the CDR3, the DNA is TGTGCCAGCAGCTCCCCCGGGACTAGCCAAGAGACCCAGTACTTC.

V gene TRBV7-8 combines with J gene TRBJ2-7, with 10 bases identical to TRBD2. Germline CDR1 reads SGHVS; CDR2 reads FQNEAQ. The CDR3 runs to 16 residues. The V gene end was trimmed by 0 bases and the J gene end by 3 bases; junction bases not matched to a gene: 5. In DNA form, the CDR3 reads TGTGCCAGCAGCTTAGCGTCGGCTAGCGGGGGCTACGAGCAGTACTTC. Residues: CASSLASASGGYEQYF. Together with reference TRBV7-8 and TRBJ2-7, the CDR3 gives the full variable domain: GAGVSQSPRYKVAKRGQDVALRCDPISGHVSLFWYQQALGQGPEFLTYFQNEAQLDKSGLPSDRFFAERPEGSVSTLKIQRTQQEDSAVYLCASSLASASGGYEQYFGPGTRLTVT.

In this sample, this clonotype turned up a few times. The chain employs TRBV6-5 and TRBJ2-2, with no clear D. Germline loops: CDR1 MNHEY, CDR2 SVGAGI. V lost 2 bases, J lost 4 bases, and 8 bases lay in between. The CDR3 is made up of 14 amino acids. CDR3 sequence (DNA): TGTGCCAGCAGTTACATGCAGGCCACCGGGGAGCTGTTTTTT. This sequence encodes CASSYMQATGELFF.

This clonotype was recorded a few times. The J gene is TRBJ1-1, the V gene TRBV20-1; no reliable D call. The germline V gene encodes CDR1 DFQATT and CDR2 SNEGSKA (reference sequence). This CDR3 spans 15 amino acids. Trimming took off 1 base at V and 0 bases at J, with 12 bases between the two ends. DNA of the CDR3: TGCAGTGCTAGAGTACCCGGACGGCTGAACACTGAAGCTTTCTTT. Translation gives CSARVPGRLNTEAFF.

V gene TRBV20-1 combines with J gene TRBJ2-6, with a tentative D call TRBD1 (5 bases). V was pared by 3 bases and J by 2 bases, with 5 bases between. Germline lookup yields CDR1 DFQATT and CDR2 SNEGSKA (reference sequence). This CDR3 comprises 13 residues. For the CDR3, the DNA is TGCAGTGCTAGGACAGCTGGGGCCAACGTCCTGACTTTC. This sequence encodes CSARTAGANVLTF.

This rearrangement joins TRBV6-2 or TRBV6-3 to TRBJ1-5, with a weak D call TRBD1 (6 bases). The CDR3 has 14 amino acids. V dropped 6 bases and J dropped 7 bases, with 16 bases sitting between them. CDR1 and CDR2 (germline): MNHEY, SVGEGT. CDR3 coding DNA: TGTGCCAGCAGCCGACAGGTGCGGGAACAGCCCCAGCATTTT. As protein: CASSRQVREQPQHF.

The J gene is TRBJ2-3, the V gene TRBV11-2, with D unresolved. Trimming left V 5 bases short and J 0 bases short, with 12 bases between. Germline-derived CDR1 and CDR2 are SGHAT and FQNNGV. The CDR3 is 15 amino acids. As DNA, the CDR3 is TGTGCCAGCAGCCAAGTTACGTCTAGCACAGATACGCAGTATTTT. It encodes CASSQVTSSTDTQYF.

The gene calls are TRBV24-1 and TRBJ2-1; 10 nucleotides match TRBD2. V lost 1 base, J lost 8 bases, and 1 base stayed unmatched. Germline V gives CDR1 KGHDR, CDR2 SFDVKD. The CDR3 loop spans 14 amino acids. The CDR3 spells CATSDFLAGDEQFF. The CDR3 coding sequence is TGTGCCACCAGTGATTTTCTAGCGGGAGATGAGCAGTTCTTC.

This rearrangement joins TRBV21-1 to TRBJ1-3; no check of the table's D call, TRBD1, against the DNA was made. TRBV21-1 is assigned pseudogene status. There are 13 residues in the CDR3. This chain's CDR3 is CASRGPGEDTIYF. CDR3 in DNA: TGTGCCAGCAGAGGGCCAGGGGAGGACACCATATATTTT.

The V gene is TRBV27, the J gene TRBJ2-6; 8 bases align to TRBD2. Germline trimming cut 6 bases from V and 4 bases from J; bases unmatched to any gene: 8. Germline V gene data show CDR1 as MNHEY and CDR2 as SMNVEV (reference sequence). The CDR3 contains 16 residues. CDR3 sequence reads: CASRSGGPGGANVLTF. The CDR3 DNA follows: TGTGCCAGCAGGTCGGGAGGGCCTGGAGGGGCCAACGTCCTGACTTTC.